The TCR beta chain described here comes from a study of blood T cells in healthy people across ages. The study, taken as a whole, reports: In long-lived donors, naive CD4+ cell counts and diversity exceeded those of aged donors.

Primed by a sample-barcoded 5' primer and a J-beta primer mix, a second PCR proceeded for about 6 to 11 cycles. A single record per CDR3 protein comes from TCRdb applying MiXCR to the 5' RACE reads. In the table there are 1.4 million to 1.5 million distinct CDR3 sequences, approximately 38% of which are singletons. On this clonotype: Its antigen remains unidentified.

The ends were cut back, 4 bases at V and 8 bases at J, with 14 bases in the middle. The CDR3 runs 13 residues. The V gene's germline CDR1 is MNHEY and CDR2 SVGAGI. The sequencing sample was made of blood. The V and J genes are TRBV6-5 and TRBJ1-1; the D is unclear. This sequence originates from a woman between 18 and 29 years old in good health. The CDR3 spells CASSLPQKQEAFF. The CDR3 bases are TGTGCCAGCAGTTTGCCCCAGAAACAAGAAGCTTTCTTT.